The source of this TCR beta chain is a study of T cells in Graves' hyperthyroidism and ophthalmopathy. There are 15 residues in the CDR3. The V end lost 1 base, the J end lost 3 bases, and 9 bases lay between the germline ends. Germline CDR1 is LGHDT and CDR2 is YNNKEL (reference sequence). The TCR beta CDR3 regions underwent amplification using RNA transcripts as the source. HTBI primers drove first-round RT-PCR of the TCR CDR3. One entry per CDR3 protein results from TCRdb running MiXCR on the multiplex PCR reads. In the table there are around 200,000 distinct CDR3 sequences, 18% of which are singletons. This clonotype appeared many times.

Material: blood. The J gene is TRBJ2-2, the V gene TRBV3-1; TRBD2 might be the D (6 bases). This TCR was sampled from a middle-aged man with Graves' hyperthyroidism. CDR3 nucleotides: TGTGCCAGCAGCCAAGGGGACTTATACACCGGGGAGCTGTTTTTT. Protein sequence: CASSQGDLYTGELFF.